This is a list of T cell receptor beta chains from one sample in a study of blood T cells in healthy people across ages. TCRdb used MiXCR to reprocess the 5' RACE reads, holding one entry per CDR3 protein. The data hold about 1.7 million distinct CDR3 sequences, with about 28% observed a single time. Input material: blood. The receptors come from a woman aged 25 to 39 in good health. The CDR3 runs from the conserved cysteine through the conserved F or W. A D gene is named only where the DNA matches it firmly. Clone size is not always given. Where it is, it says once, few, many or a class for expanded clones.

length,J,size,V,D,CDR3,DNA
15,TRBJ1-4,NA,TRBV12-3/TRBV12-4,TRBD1,CASSLRRGHYEKLFF,TGTGCCAGCAGTTTGAGGAGGGGGCATTATGAAAAACTGTTTTTT
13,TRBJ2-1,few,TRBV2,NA,CAAHMGWGNEQFF,TGTGCCGCCCACATGGGGTGGGGCAATGAGCAGTTCTTC
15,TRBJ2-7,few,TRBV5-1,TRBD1,CASSSGDSTPYEQYF,TGCGCCAGCAGCTCCGGGGACAGTACGCCCTACGAGCAGTACTTC
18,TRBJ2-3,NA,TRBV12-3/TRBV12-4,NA,CASSSRTPLRFSTDTQYF,TGTGCCAGCAGTTCCCGAACCCCGTTACGATTTAGCACAGATACGCAGTATTTT
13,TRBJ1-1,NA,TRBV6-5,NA,CASSYGWNTEAFF,TGTGCCAGCAGTTACGGATGGAACACTGAAGCTTTCTTT
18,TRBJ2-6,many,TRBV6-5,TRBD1,CASSYTGTGHSGANVLTF,TGTGCCAGCAGTTACACCGGGACAGGGCACTCTGGGGCCAACGTCCTGACTTTC
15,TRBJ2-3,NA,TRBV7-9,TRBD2,CASSSYSGSTDTQYF,TGTGCCAGCAGCTCGTATAGCGGGAGCACAGATACGCAGTATTTT
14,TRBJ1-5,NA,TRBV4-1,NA,CASSQGGENQPQHF,TGCGCCAGCAGCCAGGGTGGGGAAAATCAGCCCCAGCATTTT
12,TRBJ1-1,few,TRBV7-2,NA,CASSQPPRTVFF,TGTGCCAGCAGCCAGCCCCCGAGAACGGTTTTCTTT
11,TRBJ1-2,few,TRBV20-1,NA,CSARTPRGYTF,TGCAGTGCTAGAACCCCCAGGGGCTACACCTTC
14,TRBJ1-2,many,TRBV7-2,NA,CASSTRSLQDGYTF,TGTGCCAGCAGCACCCGGTCCCTCCAAGACGGCTACACCTTC
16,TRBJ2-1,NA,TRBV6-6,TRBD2,CASSLVPAGGHNEQFF,TGTGCCAGCAGTTTGGTCCCAGCGGGGGGCCACAATGAGCAGTTCTTC
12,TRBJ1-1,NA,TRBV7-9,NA,CASSTDRPEAFF,TGTGCCAGCAGTACAGACAGACCCGAAGCTTTCTTT
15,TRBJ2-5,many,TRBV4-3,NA,CASSQEGGQGETQYF,TGCGCCAGCAGCCAAGAAGGTGGGCAGGGCGAGACCCAGTACTTC
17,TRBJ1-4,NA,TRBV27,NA,CASSPRYDFATNEKLFF,TGTGCCAGCAGTCCACGTTACGACTTTGCAACTAATGAAAAACTGTTTTTT
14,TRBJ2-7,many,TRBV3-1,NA,CASSPRLTTYEQYF,TGTGCCAGCAGCCCGAGACTAACCACCTACGAGCAGTACTTC
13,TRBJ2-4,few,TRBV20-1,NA,CSAPDLRRNIQYF,TGCAGTGCCCCGGACCTGCGCAGGAACATTCAGTACTTC
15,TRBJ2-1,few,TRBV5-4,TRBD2,CASSIPGLAPGKQFF,TGTGCCAGCAGCATTCCGGGACTAGCCCCCGGTAAGCAGTTCTTC